Detailed here is one TCR beta chain. Antigen unknown. CDR3 length equals 11 residues. In germline, CDR1 is MNHEY, CDR2 SMNVEV (reference sequence). This entry belongs to a study of CXCR3-negative and CXCR3-positive naive CD8 T cells. Study conclusions and caveats: Because surface CD5 did not distinguish the naive subsets, TCR strength was inferred from TRB CDR3 properties. Upon cryopreservation, CXCR3 expression partially decreased, and most assays used fresh PBMCs.

It was by 5' RACE with UMI labels that the TRB cDNA libraries were prepared. TCRdb re-called the 5' RACE reads; every CDR3 protein appears as one record, without DNA. This sample contains approximately 100,000 distinct CDR3 sequences. Each CD8+ T cell subset was flow-sorted in triplicate. Every sort contained some 300,000 cells. What was sequenced was naive CXCR3- CD8+ T cells from blood. The sample's subset: CD45RO-CCR7+CD27+CD95- naive CD8+ T cells lacking CXCR3 (TNR3-). The sequence derives from a human donor in good health. Some clones in this sample may be carry-over from other donors' samples. The chain employs TRBV27 and TRBJ2-1. CDR3 sequence: CASSLEHEQFF.